This record looks at one T cell receptor beta chain sequence and its context. Its antigen remains unidentified. The sample contains more than one DNA sequence encoding this CDR3. The data belong to a study of shared clonotypes between healthy human individuals. About the study: Those who served as donors were a couple of women and three men between the ages of 18 and 49.

Deep-level settings were used for running the assay. Method: immunoSEQ multiplex PCR; TCRdb's copy keeps in-frame clones and lacks some. The repertoire consists of 2 million to 2.5 million clones, with 90% to 95% occurring once and the leading ten covering 0.35% to 0.45%. Whole-study results and caveats: Non-shared clonotypes were found to have lower generation probabilities than the clonotypes that were shared by all four of the sorted-subset donors. Naive subsets tended to show greater estimated richness than memory subsets.

The TCR originated in a man aged 18 to 30 in good health. Some clones in this sample may be carry-over from other donors' samples. The specimen sequenced was naive CD4+ T cells from PBMCs. Subset here: CD45RA+ positively selected.

This CDR3 is CASSATGSSYEQYF. The CDR3 coding sequence is TGTGCCAGCAGCGCTACCGGGAGTTCCTACGAGCAGTACTTC. This sequence joins TRBV9 and TRBJ2-7; D may be TRBD2 (6 bases). With 3 bases removed from V and 1 base from J, the gap between germline ends came to 11 bases. The CDR3 is 14 residues long. Per the germline V gene, CDR1 is SGDLS and CDR2 is YYNGEE. The full variable domain, rest sourced from reference TRBV9 and TRBJ2-7, is DSGVTQTPKHLITATGQRVTLRCSPRSGDLSVYWYQQSLDQGLQFLIQYYNGEERAKGNILERFSAQQFPDLHSELNLSSLELGDSALYFCASSATGSSYEQYFGPGTRLTVT.